The 9 T cell receptor beta chains given below trace back to one sample, sequenced in a study of blood T cells in healthy people across ages (dated by TCRdb to between 2015 and 2016). Library method: 5' RACE. Sequencing relied on an Illumina HiSeq 2500. A second PCR of roughly 7 to 12 cycles was run with a J-beta primer mix and a sample-barcoded 5' primer. TCRdb trimmed public reads at Q25 via fastp, called clones via MiXCR and kept in-frame beta chains. Each CDR3 protein appears once, grouped with its most common genes and DNA. In this sample the table shows 600,000 to 650,000 distinct CDR3 sequences, roughly three fifths of which occur a single time. Clones ranked in the top ten supply 30% to 40% of the sample. The specimen was blood. These receptor sequences come from a man in his fifties or sixties in good health.

The chain is built from TRBV21-1 and TRBJ2-4. TRBV21-1 represents a pseudogene. This CDR3 region has 16 residues. The CDR3 here is CASISEAGIAKNIQYF. In nucleotides, the CDR3 is TGTGCCAGCATTTCCGAGGCAGGGATAGCCAAAAACATTCAGTACTTC.

V usage is TRBV12-5 and J usage is TRBJ2-7; maybe TRBD2 (5 bases). The ends were cut back, 0 bases at V and 8 bases at J, with 20 bases in the middle. Germline loops: CDR1 LGHNT, CDR2 FRNRAP. The CDR3 sequence is 16 residues long. The CDR3 loop is CASGLVLTRAPGKQYF. In DNA, the CDR3 is TGTGCTAGTGGTTTGGTACTCACGAGGGCCCCGGGCAAGCAGTACTTC.

The rearrangement joins TRBV28 to TRBJ2-5, with D perhaps TRBD2 (5 bases). CDR3 length: 14 amino acids. CDR1 is MDHEN and CDR2 is SYDVKM in the germline V gene. Trimming cost V 1 base and J 6 bases, with 12 bases left between them. This CDR3 reads CASSLLGSAQTQYF. The CDR3 coding sequence is TGTGCCAGCAGTTTATTGGGTAGCGCTCAGACCCAGTACTTC. The complete variable domain, with remaining parts taken from reference TRBV28 and TRBJ2-5, reads DVKVTQSSRYLVKRTGEKVFLECVQDMDHENMFWYRQDPGLGLRLIYFSYDVKMKEKGDIPEGYSVSREKKERFSLILESASTNQTSMYLCASSLLGSAQTQYFGPGTRLLVL.

The chain uses TRBV5-1 and TRBJ2-5, with 11 positions matching TRBD2. Germline CDR1 SGHRS, CDR2 YFSETQ. V trimming: 4 bases; J trimming: 3 bases; junction bases outside the gene matches: 2. This CDR3 has 14 amino acids. The CDR3 sequence is CASSRSGGEETQYF. As DNA, the CDR3 is TGCGCCAGCAGCCGTAGCGGGGGGGAAGAGACCCAGTACTTC.

The chain recombines TRBV12-3 or TRBV12-4 with TRBJ2-7; TRBD1 is a possible D gene (5 bases). The end of the DNA fits TRBJ2-4 better, so the J call may be wrong. The CDR3 extends over 15 amino acids. The CDR3 here is CASSFQGYPVGIQYF. CDR3 coding DNA: TGTGCCAGCAGTTTTCAGGGTTACCCTGTGGGCATTCAGTACTTC.

This clonotype was detected a few times. J is TRBJ2-3 and V is TRBV20-1, with TRBD2 identical over 7 bases. The V and J ends lost 3 bases and 4 bases, in that order; junction bases with no gene match: 4. This CDR3 region has 13 residues. CDR1 and CDR2 from the germline V gene are DFQATT and SNEGSKA (reference sequence). Here the CDR3 DNA reads TGCAGTGCTAGCGGGGGGTTCGCAGATACGCAGTATTTT. This gives the protein CSASGGFADTQYF.

This sequence joins TRBV27 and TRBJ2-2; possibly TRBD2 for D (5 bases). Trimming took off 5 bases at V and 0 bases at J, with 16 bases between the two ends. The CDR3 runs to 17 residues. Per germline, CDR1 MNHEY and CDR2 SMNVEV (reference sequence). The CDR3 loop is CASSPRWTHSNTGELFF. The CDR3 DNA sequence: TGTGCCAGCAGTCCCCGGTGGACTCACTCGAACACCGGGGAGCTGTTTTTT.

This clonotype was counted between two and nine times. The V gene is TRBV14, the J gene TRBJ2-1; D unclear. Trimming pared 4 bases from V and 6 bases from J, leaving 10 bases between. Germline CDR1 is SGHDN and CDR2 is FVKESK. The CDR3 loop spans 13 amino acids. CDR3 loop: CASSRTGPNEQFF. The CDR3 DNA reads TGTGCCAGCAGCCGGACGGGCCCCAATGAGCAGTTCTTC.

The chain employs TRBV20-1 and TRBJ2-3; the D gene could be TRBD1 or TRBD2 (5 bases each). CDR1 is DFQATT, CDR2 SNEGSKA, per germline (reference sequence). The CDR3 consists of 14 residues. V lost 2 bases, J lost 2 bases, and 11 bases lay in between. DNA of the CDR3: TGCAGTGCTAGAAGCCCCGGGGCCACAGATACGCAGTATTTT. It is translated as CSARSPGATDTQYF.